This paragraph reports one TCR beta chain. What it binds is unknown. These data belong to a study of T cell responses to AZD1222 COVID-19 vaccine. Regarding the study as a whole: The donor group comprised mostly white British people and more females; the analysis possibly underestimated clonal diversity. As reported, nearly half of all spike-specific TCRs target variant regions that are unmutated. Researchers report vaccine-associated CD4 TCRs spanning spike, with dominance at 160-218 and 743-854. When two AZD1222 doses had been given, Spike-specific TCR breadth and depth rose.

The CDR3 totals 13 residues. Trimming pared 6 bases from V and 1 base from J, leaving 9 bases between. The V gene's germline CDR1 is SNHLY and CDR2 FYNNEI. Produced via immunoSEQ multiplex PCR; TCRdb's table is partial and in-frame only. The data contain 150,000 or so clones, just over 90% of them singletons. The material was peripheral blood, obtained on day 0 of AZD1222 vaccination. The chain recombines TRBV2 with TRBJ2-5; weak D call: TRBD1 (5 bases). This receptor was obtained from an adult in good health. CDR3 residues: CASRQDSQETQYF. The DNA for the CDR3 is TGTGCCAGCAGACAAGACAGCCAAGAGACCCAGTACTTC.